The present entry profiles one T cell receptor (beta chain) with its context. Its matching antigen is unknown. The source of the sample is a study of T cells expressing NK-cell markers. Study-wide points: Clones of NKG2C+ T cells that had expanded were of unclear HCMV specificity.

No DNA is given; TCRdb re-called the 5' RACE reads and lists each CDR3 protein once. The sample spans about 120,000 distinct CDR3 sequences; the ten largest clones claim approximately 17%. Germline V gives CDR1 SGHDN, CDR2 FVKESK. The CDR3 runs to 15 residues. The chain couples TRBV14 to TRBJ2-3; the TRBD1 assignment by TCRdb is unverifiable without DNA. Source material: blood T cells: a sorted CD56 or NKG2C T cell subset, CD4+ or CD8+ T cells, or bulk PBMC T cells (not recorded which). The receptor comes from a woman between 18 and 75 years old in good health. The CDR3 sequence: CASSPRTGRTDTQYF.